This T cell receptor beta chain appears in the sequencing data of a study of cytomegalovirus exposure and HLA in healthy donors. Findings of the study overall: Being productive about 87% or about 30% of the time was typical of most TCR beta V segments in an earlier analysis.

60 Vbeta and 13 Jbeta primers were used in PCR. TCRdb's table, derived via immunoSEQ multiplex PCR, lists solely in-frame clones and lacks some. This sample's table reports under 130,000 clones. Comments on this clone: Its antigen remains unidentified.

Looked up from germline, CDR1 is MGHRA and CDR2 is YSYEKL. The CDR3 length is 14 residues. V was pared by 0 bases and J by 2 bases, with 7 bases between. This chain connects TRBV4-1 to TRBJ1-2; the D gene is possibly TRBD1 (5 bases). The sequence came from a man aged 50-59 years in good health and CMV-seronegative. The sequenced sample was PBMCs. As DNA, the CDR3 is TGCGCCAGCAGCCAAGATAGGGGAAACTATGGCTACACCTTC. It is translated as CASSQDRGNYGYTF.